The rows below give T cell receptor beta chains drawn from one sample of a study of blood T cell repertoires in COVID-19. Clones were read by immunoSEQ multiplex PCR, and TCRdb kept only the in-frame ones, dropping some. The repertoire holds 150,000 to 200,000 clones, with approximately 90% as singletons. The sequencing sample was made of peripheral blood. These receptors all stem from a man aged 30-40 years with COVID-19, enrolled during active disease. The CDR3 runs from the conserved cysteine through the conserved F or W. The order of the fields is clone size, D gene, V gene, J gene, CDR3 DNA, CDR3 protein. A D gene is named only where the DNA matches it firmly. The size entry is marked missing in some rows and otherwise reads once, few, many or a size class.

size: .
D: TRBD1
V: TRBV2
J: TRBJ2-6
DNA: TGTGCCAGCAGCAGGGACAGGTCTGGGGCCAACGTCCTGACTTTC
CDR3: CASSRDRSGANVLTF

size: once
D: TRBD2
V: TRBV5-4
J: TRBJ2-3
DNA: TGTGCCAGCAGCCGCAGGACTAGCGGGAGGGAGTTAGTGCAGTATTTT
CDR3: CASSRRTSGRELVQYF

size: few
D: TRBD2
V: TRBV6-5
J: TRBJ2-1
DNA: TGTGCCAGCAGCACCGGGACTAGATCCCACAATGAGCAGTTCTTC
CDR3: CASSTGTRSHNEQFF

size: .
D: .
V: TRBV6-5
J: TRBJ1-2
DNA: TGTGCCAGCAGTTACTCTCGCAGGGGCTATGGCTACACCTTC
CDR3: CASSYSRRGYGYTF

size: .
D: .
V: TRBV10-3
J: TRBJ2-1
DNA: TGTGCCATCAGTACAAACAATGAGCAGTTCTTC
CDR3: CAISTNNEQFF

size: .
D: TRBD1
V: TRBV6-5
J: TRBJ1-5
DNA: TGTGCCAGCAGCGATAACAGCAGGGGGGTACAGCCCCAGCATTTT
CDR3: CASSDNSRGVQPQHF

size: .
D: .
V: TRBV7-2
J: TRBJ1-1
DNA: TGTGCCAGCAGCTCCAGGGCAGACAACACTGAAGCTTTCTTT
CDR3: CASSSRADNTEAFF

size: .
D: TRBD1
V: TRBV9
J: TRBJ1-5
DNA: TGTGCCAGCGGAGAGGGGGCTTTGCGCAATCAGCCCCAGCATTTT
CDR3: CASGEGALRNQPQHF

size: once
D: TRBD2
V: TRBV3-1/TRBV3-2
J: TRBJ2-2
DNA: TGTGCCAGCAGCCAAGGGATTATAGCGGGGCGGAACACCGGGGAGCTGTTTTTT
CDR3: CASSQGIIAGRNTGELFF

size: once
D: .
V: TRBV19
J: TRBJ1-4
DNA: TGTGCCAGTAGTCTTTGGGCGGGCACTTCTAATGAAAAACTGTTTTTT
CDR3: CASSLWAGTSNEKLFF

size: .
D: TRBD1
V: TRBV7-8
J: TRBJ2-2
DNA: TGTGCCAGCAGCCGGGACAGGGGGCGCTGGACCGGGGAGCTGTTTTTT
CDR3: CASSRDRGRWTGELFF

size: .
D: TRBD1
V: TRBV19
J: TRBJ2-7
DNA: TGTGCCAGTAGTTTCCTACCGGGACAGGCGGGGGAGCAGTACTTC
CDR3: CASSFLPGQAGEQYF

size: .
D: .
V: TRBV18
J: TRBJ1-2
DNA: TGTGCCAGCTCATCCGCAGGGGCTAACTATGGCTACACCTTC
CDR3: CASSSAGANYGYTF

size: few
D: .
V: TRBV29-1
J: TRBJ2-7
DNA: TGCAGCGTTGAAGATCCGGACACCCACTCCTACGAGCAGTACTTC
CDR3: CSVEDPDTHSYEQYF

size: .
D: TRBD1
V: TRBV25-1
J: TRBJ1-1
DNA: TGTGCCAGCACCCTCAGACAGGGGGCGAACACTGAAGCTTTCTTT
CDR3: CASTLRQGANTEAFF

size: .
D: .
V: TRBV27
J: TRBJ1-4
DNA: TGTGCCAGCAGTCGCGGCGACTTCATTAATGAAAAACTGTTTTTT
CDR3: CASSRGDFINEKLFF

size: .
D: TRBD2
V: TRBV18
J: TRBJ2-1
DNA: TGTGCCAGCTCAGCCCCACTAGCGGGGGGAGCTGAGCAGTTCTTC
CDR3: CASSAPLAGGAEQFF

size: .
D: TRBD1
V: TRBV27
J: TRBJ1-1
DNA: TGTGCCAGCACTCCTAGGGCCGGGACAGGGGGTGAAGCTTTCTTT
CDR3: CASTPRAGTGGEAFF

size: .
D: .
V: TRBV4-1
J: TRBJ2-2
DNA: TGCGCCAGCAGCCAAGGAGGTACTCTCCGCACCGGGGAGCTGTTTTTT
CDR3: CASSQGGTLRTGELFF

size: .
D: .
V: TRBV7-3
J: TRBJ2-3
DNA: TGTGCCAGCAGCTCCGGCGTGGGAGCCGGTATGGATACGCAGTATTTT
CDR3: CASSSGVGAGMDTQYF

size: .
D: .
V: TRBV6-5
J: TRBJ1-1
DNA: TGTGCCAGCAGTTACTCGAGGTGGACTGAAGCTTTCTTT
CDR3: CASSYSRWTEAFF

size: .
D: .
V: TRBV27
J: TRBJ1-4
DNA: TGTGCCAGCAGTTTATCTTTCCTGGCCGATAATGAAAAACTGTTTTTT
CDR3: CASSLSFLADNEKLFF

size: .
D: TRBD1
V: TRBV12-3/TRBV12-4
J: TRBJ1-1
DNA: TGTGCCAGCAGTCCGACAGGGTGGACTGAAGCTTTCTTT
CDR3: CASSPTGWTEAFF

size: .
D: TRBD1
V: TRBV6-5
J: TRBJ1-1
DNA: TGTGCCAGCAGTTACTCGATCCAGGGGGGCACTGAAGCTTTCTTT
CDR3: CASSYSIQGGTEAFF

size: .
D: .
V: TRBV18
J: TRBJ1-4
DNA: TGTGCCAGCTCCCGACAGGCGAATGAAAAACTGTTTTTT
CDR3: CASSRQANEKLFF

size: once
D: TRBD1
V: TRBV7-3
J: TRBJ1-2
DNA: TGTGCCAGCAGCCAAGGGGGACAGGCTGGGTCCTATGGCTACACCTTC
CDR3: CASSQGGQAGSYGYTF

size: .
D: .
V: TRBV27
J: TRBJ1-1
DNA: TGTGCCACTACCCCCTTAGCAGGGGACACTGAAGCTTTCTTT
CDR3: CATTPLAGDTEAFF